This TCR beta chain comes out of a study of T cells in Graves' hyperthyroidism and ophthalmopathy. The investigators amplified TCR beta CDR3 regions from RNA transcripts. First-round RT-PCR with HTBI primers amplified the TCR CDR3 region. TCRdb itself ran the multiplex PCR reads through MiXCR, one entry per CDR3 protein. Of about 350,000 distinct CDR3 sequences detected, 18% appear once; the ten largest clones hold 15% to 18%. This clonotype was found many times. The CDR3 covers 14 residues. Germline V lookup: CDR1 LNHNV, CDR2 YYDKDF (reference sequence). V dropped 0 bases and J dropped 1 base, with 6 bases sitting between them.

The gene calls are TRBV15 and TRBJ2-5; D is ambiguous. The receptor comes from a woman aged 40 to 50 with Graves' ophthalmopathy. Sequencing used blood. CDR3 residues: CATSRDLGQETQYF. Here the CDR3 DNA reads TGTGCCACCAGCAGAGATTTAGGCCAAGAGACCCAGTACTTC.